These T cell receptor beta chains were read from a single sample in a study of T-cell reconstitution after alpha-beta-depleted transplantation in children. MiXCR was run by TCRdb on the PCR reads, yielding one entry per CDR3 protein. The repertoire holds some 300,000 distinct CDR3 sequences, almost 8% seen once, with approximately 9.6% in the top ten. The starting material was peripheral blood, obtained 360 days after TCRalphabeta/CD19-depleted stem cell transplant. These TCRs come from a female patient between 2 and 15 years old who had a stem cell transplant for Fanconi anemia, so the T cells may come from the graft donor. CDR3s include the opening cysteine and the closing phenylalanine or tryptophan. Each record gives: clone size, V gene, D gene, J gene, CDR3 length, CDR3 protein, CDR3 DNA. A D gene is named only where the DNA matches it firmly. Some rows have no size entry. The others give once, few or many, or a class for an expanded clone.

>-|TRBV14|-|TRBJ2-2|16
CASSGQTMSNTGELFF
TGTGCCAGCAGCGGACAGACGATGTCGAACACCGGGGAGCTGTTTTTT
>few|TRBV20-1|-|TRBJ1-4|14
CSAIFDTTNEKLFF
TGCAGTGCTATATTCGACACAACTAATGAAAAACTGTTTTTT
>-|TRBV19|-|TRBJ1-1|14
CASQQRFRGTEAFF
TGTGCCAGTCAGCAGCGTTTCCGTGGCACTGAAGCTTTCTTT
>many|TRBV29-1|TRBD1|TRBJ1-2|12
CSVPTGDYGYTF
TGCAGCGTTCCGACAGGGGACTATGGCTACACCTTC
>-|TRBV6-1|-|TRBJ1-2|12
CASSEVASGYTF
TGTGCCAGCAGTGAGGTGGCGTCAGGCTACACCTTC
>many|TRBV11-2|-|TRBJ2-5|15
CASSLMGKGGETQYF
TGTGCCAGCAGCTTGATGGGAAAGGGAGGAGAGACCCAGTACTTC
>many|TRBV24-1|-|TRBJ2-1|16
CATSAPLGGENNEQFF
TGTGCCACCAGTGCCCCTTTGGGCGGAGAAAACAATGAGCAGTTCTTC
>few|TRBV5-1|-|TRBJ2-6|18
CASSLVAAGRSGANVLTF
TGCGCCAGCAGCTTGGTTGCGGCGGGGCGATCTGGGGCCAACGTCCTGACTTTC
>few|TRBV20-1|-|TRBJ2-3|14
CSARGQRSTDTQYF
TGCAGTGCTAGAGGCCAGAGGTCCACAGATACGCAGTATTTT
>many|TRBV10-3|-|TRBJ1-1|13
CAISDFRNTEAFF
TGTGCCATCAGCGACTTTAGGAACACTGAAGCTTTCTTT
>-|TRBV1|-|TRBJ1-1|13
CTSSHRGWREAFF
TGCACCAGCAGCCACCGAGGGTGGAGAGAAGCTTTCTTT
>many|TRBV7-9|-|TRBJ2-2|15
CASSSTERNTGELFF
TGTGCCAGCAGCTCGACGGAGAGGAACACCGGGGAGCTGTTTTTT
>many|TRBV28|-|TRBJ2-7|14
CASSLSQGHYEQYF
TGTGCCAGCAGTTTATCGCAGGGCCACTACGAGCAGTACTTC
>many|TRBV6-1|-|TRBJ2-1|15
CASSPTPESYNEQFF
TGTGCCAGCAGTCCTACGCCGGAATCCTACAATGAGCAGTTCTTC
>many|TRBV4-1|-|TRBJ2-2|14
CASRVTRNTGELFF
TGCGCCAGCAGGGTGACCCGGAACACCGGGGAGCTGTTTTTT
>many|TRBV27|-|TRBJ1-2|14
CASSFGVGVYGYTF
TGTGCCAGCAGCTTCGGGGTGGGGGTTTATGGCTACACCTTC
>-|TRBV12-3/TRBV12-4|-|TRBJ1-4|15
CASSTSRLHNEKLFF
TGTGCCAGCAGTACATCGAGGCTTCATAATGAAAAACTGTTTTTT
>many|TRBV3-1|TRBD2|TRBJ2-3|17
CASSQEAGDPSTDTQYF
TGTGCCAGCAGCCAAGAAGCGGGGGACCCTAGCACAGATACGCAGTATTTT
>-|TRBV7-6|TRBD1|TRBJ2-7|15
CASSLAQGGPYEQYF
TGTGCCAGCAGCTTAGCACAGGGGGGCCCCTACGAGCAGTACTTC
>many|TRBV20-1|-|TRBJ2-1|11
CSARDLNEQFF
TGCAGTGCTAGAGATCTAAATGAGCAGTTCTTC
>many|TRBV6-1|-|TRBJ2-1|16
CASSEMGSGPYNEQFF
TGTGCCAGCAGTGAAATGGGGAGCGGCCCCTACAATGAGCAGTTCTTC
>many|TRBV20-1|-|TRBJ2-7|11
CSAPIGYEQYF
TGCAGTGCTCCCATTGGGTACGAGCAGTACTTC
>many|TRBV29-1|TRBD1|TRBJ2-2|14
CSHGTGGGTGELFF
TGCAGCCACGGGACAGGGGGCGGAACCGGGGAGCTGTTTTTT
>many|TRBV12-3/TRBV12-4|-|TRBJ1-1|13
CASSLEVETEAFF
TGTGCCAGCAGTTTAGAGGTAGAGACTGAAGCTTTCTTT
>-|TRBV3-1|-|TRBJ2-3|16
CASSLRTGHSTDTQYF
TGTGCCAGCAGCCTGAGGACGGGGCATAGCACAGATACGCAGTATTTT
>many|TRBV12-3/TRBV12-4|-|TRBJ2-7|13
CASSRPGLSEQYF
TGTGCCAGCAGTCGGCCGGGGCTCTCCGAGCAGTACTTC
>many|TRBV3-1|TRBD2|TRBJ2-5|17
CASSPRGIAGDVETQYF
TGTGCCAGCAGCCCTCGGGGAATAGCGGGGGACGTGGAGACCCAGTACTTC
>many|TRBV28|TRBD1|TRBJ1-2|18
CASSRNRDRAFYNYGYTF
TGTGCCAGCAGCCGGAACCGGGACAGGGCATTTTATAACTATGGCTACACCTTC
>many|TRBV9|-|TRBJ1-1|13
CASSGTVYSEAFF
TGTGCCAGCAGCGGGACAGTCTACAGTGAAGCTTTCTTT
>many|TRBV5-1|TRBD2|TRBJ2-1|14
CASSPSGGAVEQFF
TGCGCCAGCAGCCCCAGCGGGGGGGCGGTTGAGCAGTTCTTC
>many|TRBV7-3|-|TRBJ1-6|15
CASSFGGRGNSPLHF
TGTGCCAGCAGCTTCGGGGGAAGGGGCAATTCACCCCTCCACTTT
>many|TRBV5-6|TRBD1|TRBJ2-7|15
CASSLGTGGFYEQYF
TGTGCCAGCAGCTTGGGCACAGGGGGTTTCTACGAGCAGTACTTC
>few|TRBV3-1|TRBD1|TRBJ1-2|15
CASSPYRGTGYGYTF
TGTGCCAGCAGCCCCTACAGGGGAACAGGCTATGGCTACACCTTC
>-|TRBV13|TRBD2|TRBJ2-1|17
CASSGRTSGGEYNEQFF
TGTGCCAGCAGCGGACGGACTAGCGGGGGGGAATACAATGAGCAGTTCTTC
>many|TRBV28|-|TRBJ2-1|18
CASSSQRLVPKGYNEQFF
TGTGCCAGCAGTTCCCAGCGACTAGTTCCGAAAGGATACAATGAGCAGTTCTTC
>many|TRBV29-1|-|TRBJ1-2|13
CSASGNLNYGYTF
TGCAGCGCATCGGGCAACTTAAACTATGGCTACACCTTC
>-|TRBV9|-|TRBJ1-2|14
CASSEPAGLSGYTF
TGTGCCAGCAGCGAACCGGCGGGGTTATCTGGCTACACCTTC
>many|TRBV7-9|-|TRBJ2-4|16
CASSRAIDSVKNIQYF
TGTGCCAGCAGCAGAGCAATCGACAGCGTCAAAAACATTCAGTACTTC
>many|TRBV12-3/TRBV12-4|TRBD2|TRBJ2-2|17
CASTLLAGGPNTGELFF
TGTGCCAGCACCTTACTAGCGGGGGGGCCGAACACCGGGGAGCTGTTTTTT
>many|TRBV12-3/TRBV12-4|-|TRBJ1-1|15
CASSDRGRLNTEAFF
TGTGCCAGCAGCGACCGTGGACGGCTGAACACTGAAGCTTTCTTT
>many|TRBV28|-|TRBJ2-7|14
CASSFTAGSYEQYF
TGTGCCAGCAGTTTTACGGCAGGTTCCTACGAGCAGTACTTC
>few|TRBV5-1|-|TRBJ1-3|16
CASSLEGWGLEITIYF
TGCGCCAGCAGCTTGGAGGGATGGGGTCTGGAGATCACCATATATTTT
>many|TRBV7-9|TRBD1|TRBJ2-1|17
CASSYLRGQGARNEQFF
TGTGCCAGCAGCTACCTCCGGGGACAGGGGGCGCGTAATGAGCAGTTCTTC
>many|TRBV28|-|TRBJ1-5|13
CASSFVSNQPQHF
TGTGCCAGCAGTTTCGTCAGCAATCAGCCCCAGCATTTT
>many|TRBV9|-|TRBJ1-6|13
CASSVADNSPLHF
TGTGCCAGCAGCGTAGCGGATAATTCACCCCTCCACTTT